These T cell receptor beta chains were read from a single sample in a study of shared clonotypes between healthy human individuals. Clones were read by immunoSEQ multiplex PCR, and TCRdb kept only the in-frame ones, dropping some. The sample lists 800,000 or so clones, approximately 97% occurring once. The specimen sequenced was naive CD8+ T cells sorted from blood. Source of these receptors: a man aged 30-40 years in good health. CDR3s include the opening cysteine and the closing phenylalanine or tryptophan. D genes are given only for firm matches. Clone size is given for some rows only: seen once, a few or many times, or a class if the clone is expanded.

V gene,D gene,J gene,clone size,CDR3 DNA,CDR3 protein
TRBV5-1,.,TRBJ1-1,.,TGCGCCAGCAGCGAAGCCTGGAACACTGAAGCTTTCTTT,CASSEAWNTEAFF
TRBV5-1,TRBD1,TRBJ2-7,.,TGCGCCAGCAGCTTGGAACCGGGACAGGGCTACGAGCAGTACTTC,CASSLEPGQGYEQYF
TRBV27,TRBD2,TRBJ2-3,.,TGTGCCAGCAGTTTAGCGGGAGCTCATACGCAGTATTTT,CASSLAGAHTQYF
TRBV25-1,.,TRBJ2-3,.,TGTGCCAGCAGTGAATCCATTCCGCCTAGTGCCACAGATACGCAGTATTTT,CASSESIPPSATDTQYF
TRBV6-5,.,TRBJ2-7,.,TGTGCCAGCAGTACACTCGACTACGAGCAGTACTTC,CASSTLDYEQYF
TRBV7-9,.,TRBJ2-7,.,TGTGCCAGCAGCTCCGGTCTTACCTACGAGCAGTACTTC,CASSSGLTYEQYF
TRBV6-5,.,TRBJ2-4,.,TGTGCCAGCAGTTACTCTGGCGGGACCAAAAACATTCAGTACTTC,CASSYSGGTKNIQYF
TRBV6-5,.,TRBJ2-1,once,TGTGCCAGCAGCGCAGGTTCCGAGCAGTTCTTC,CASSAGSEQFF
TRBV5-4,.,TRBJ2-7,.,TGTGCCAGCAGCTTGGACAAGCGAGGATCCTACGAGCAGTACTTC,CASSLDKRGSYEQYF
TRBV11-2,.,TRBJ1-1,.,TGTGCCAGCAGCTTTTTCGGAGGCGAAGCTTTCTTT,CASSFFGGEAFF
TRBV11-2,.,TRBJ2-7,.,TGTGCCAGCAGCTCCGGGGGAACTGGCGAGCAGTACTTC,CASSSGGTGEQYF
TRBV30,TRBD1,TRBJ2-3,.,TGTGCCTGGAGTGAAACAGGGGCGGACACAGATACGCAGTATTTT,CAWSETGADTDTQYF
TRBV5-4,.,TRBJ2-1,.,TGTGCCAGCAACTTGCCAGGTTCGGTTGAGCAGTTCTTC,CASNLPGSVEQFF
TRBV27,.,TRBJ1-1,.,TGTGCCAGCTCCTTTATCGGGGATGAAGCTTTCTTT,CASSFIGDEAFF
TRBV6-1,.,TRBJ2-7,.,TGTGCCAGCGCGGCGCTTAACCCCTACGAGCAGTACTTC,CASAALNPYEQYF
TRBV14,.,TRBJ2-1,.,TGTGCCAGCAGCCAAGAGGGTTTCGGGTACAATGAGCAGTTCTTC,CASSQEGFGYNEQFF
TRBV4-1,TRBD1,TRBJ1-2,.,TGCGCCAGCAGCCCGGGTACAGGGGGATATGGCTACACCTTC,CASSPGTGGYGYTF
TRBV12-2,.,TRBJ2-3,once,TGTGCAAGTCGCTTAGCCCCCGGGACTAGCGGGAGAGACGTGGGTACGCAGTATTTT,CASRLAPGTSGRDVGTQYF
TRBV10-3,.,TRBJ2-3,.,TGTGCCATCGCGGATTCAGATACGCAGTATTTT,CAIADSDTQYF
TRBV7-9,TRBD2,TRBJ2-7,.,TGTGCCAGCAGCTTTTATCCGGGAGGGCCTGGCGAGCAGTACTTC,CASSFYPGGPGEQYF
TRBV11-2,TRBD1,TRBJ1-1,.,TGTGCCAGCAGTCAGACAGGGGGCACTGAAGCTTTCTTT,CASSQTGGTEAFF
TRBV27,TRBD2,TRBJ2-1,.,TGTGCCAGCCGCCGGGGGGGTGAGCAGTTCTTC,CASRRGGEQFF
TRBV7-9,.,TRBJ2-5,.,TGTGCCAGCAGCCCGCCGAACCCAGTAGGGCAAGAGACCCAGTACTTC,CASSPPNPVGQETQYF
TRBV10-2,.,TRBJ2-7,.,TGCGCCAGCAGTGAATGGACATACTCCTACGAGCAGTACTTC,CASSEWTYSYEQYF
TRBV14,.,TRBJ2-7,.,TGTGCCAGCAGCCAAGGAGCCTACGAGCAGTACTTC,CASSQGAYEQYF
TRBV6-5,.,TRBJ2-7,.,TGTGCCAGCAGTTACTGGGCAGGGGTTTCCTACGAGCAGTACTTC,CASSYWAGVSYEQYF
TRBV27,.,TRBJ1-2,.,TGTGCCAGCAGTTTCCGAGGGCCAGTCTATGGCTACACCTTC,CASSFRGPVYGYTF